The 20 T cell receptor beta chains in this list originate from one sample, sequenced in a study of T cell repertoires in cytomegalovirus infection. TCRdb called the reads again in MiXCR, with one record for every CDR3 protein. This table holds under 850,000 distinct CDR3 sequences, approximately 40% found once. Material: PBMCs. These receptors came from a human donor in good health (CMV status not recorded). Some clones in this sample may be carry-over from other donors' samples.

The CDR3 bases are TGTGCCAGCAGTTACTCGAGCCTGGCCTCCTACGAGCAGTACTTC. Amino acid sequence: CASSYSSLASYEQYF. The chain has TRBV6-2 or TRBV6-3 and TRBJ2-7; D is unclear. The CDR3 has 15 amino acids. V lost 0 bases and J 0 bases, leaving 9 bases between the germline ends. Germline CDR1 MNHEY, CDR2 SVGEGT.

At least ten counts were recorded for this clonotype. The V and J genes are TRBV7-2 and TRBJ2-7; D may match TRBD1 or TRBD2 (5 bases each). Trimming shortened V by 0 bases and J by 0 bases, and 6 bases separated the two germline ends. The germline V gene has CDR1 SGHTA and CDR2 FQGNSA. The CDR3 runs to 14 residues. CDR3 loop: CASSLAGTSYEQYF. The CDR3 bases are TGTGCCAGCAGCTTAGCGGGGACCTCCTACGAGCAGTACTTC. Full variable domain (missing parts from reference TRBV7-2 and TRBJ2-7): GAGVSQSPSNKVTEKGKDVELRCDPISGHTALYWYRQSLGQGLEFLIYFQGNSAPDKSGLPSDRFSAERTGGSVSTLTIQRTQQEDSAVYLCASSLAGTSYEQYFGPGTRLTVT.

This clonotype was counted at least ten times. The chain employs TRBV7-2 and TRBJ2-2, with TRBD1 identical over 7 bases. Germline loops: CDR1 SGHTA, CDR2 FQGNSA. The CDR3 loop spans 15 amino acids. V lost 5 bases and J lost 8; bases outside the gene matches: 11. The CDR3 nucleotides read TGTGCCAGCAGCCCGGTACAGGGGCCTTGGGGGGAGCTGTTTTTT. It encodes CASSPVQGPWGELFF.

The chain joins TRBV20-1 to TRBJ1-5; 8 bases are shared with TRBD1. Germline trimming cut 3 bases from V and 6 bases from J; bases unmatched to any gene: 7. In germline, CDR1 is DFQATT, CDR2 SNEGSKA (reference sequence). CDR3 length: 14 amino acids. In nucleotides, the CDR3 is TGCAGTGCTAGCTGGACAGGGCCGGGTCAGCCCCAGCATTTT. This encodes CSASWTGPGQPQHF.

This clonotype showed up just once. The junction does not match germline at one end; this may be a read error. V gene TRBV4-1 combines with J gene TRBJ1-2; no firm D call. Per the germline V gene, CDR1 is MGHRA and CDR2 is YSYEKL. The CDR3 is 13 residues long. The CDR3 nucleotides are TGCTCCAGCAGCCAAGCTGTGGACGATGGCTACACCTTC. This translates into CSSSQAVDDGYTF.

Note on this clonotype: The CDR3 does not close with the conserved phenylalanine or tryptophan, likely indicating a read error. This CDR3 is CASSEGNNEQFS. The CDR3 coding sequence is TGTGCCAGCAGCGAAGGGAACAATGAGCAGTTCTCC. The V call is TRBV11-2, the J call TRBJ2-1; D is ambiguous. The V gene lost 5 bases and the J gene lost 5 bases, with 7 bases spanning the gap. Germline V gene lookup returns CDR1 SGHAT and CDR2 FQNNGV. The CDR3 extends over 12 amino acids.

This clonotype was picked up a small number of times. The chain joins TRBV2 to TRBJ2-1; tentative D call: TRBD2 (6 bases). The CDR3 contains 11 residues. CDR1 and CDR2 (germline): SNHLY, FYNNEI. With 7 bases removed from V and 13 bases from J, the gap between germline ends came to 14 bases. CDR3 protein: CASTGSGPQFF. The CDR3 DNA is TGTGCCAGCACGGGGAGCGGGCCCCAGTTCTTC.

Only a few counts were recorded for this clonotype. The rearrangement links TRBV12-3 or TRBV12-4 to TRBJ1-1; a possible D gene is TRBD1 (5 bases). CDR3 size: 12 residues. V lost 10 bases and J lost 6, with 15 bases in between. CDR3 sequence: CATKPDSAEAFF. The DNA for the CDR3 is TGTGCCACTAAACCCGACAGCGCTGAAGCTTTCTTT.

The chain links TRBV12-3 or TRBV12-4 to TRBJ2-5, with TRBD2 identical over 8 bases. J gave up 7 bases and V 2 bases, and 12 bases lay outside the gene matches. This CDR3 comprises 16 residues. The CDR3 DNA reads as TGTGCCAGCAGTTTACACGGACGGGGGGGGACCAGGACCCAGTACTTC. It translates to CASSLHGRGGTRTQYF.

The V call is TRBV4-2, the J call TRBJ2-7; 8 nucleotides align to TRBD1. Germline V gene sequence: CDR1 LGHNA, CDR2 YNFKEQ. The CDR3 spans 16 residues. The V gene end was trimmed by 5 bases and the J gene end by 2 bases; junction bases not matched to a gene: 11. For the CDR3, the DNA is TGTGCCAGCAGCTCCCAGAGTACAGGGGGAACCTACGAGCAGTACTTC. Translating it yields CASSSQSTGGTYEQYF.

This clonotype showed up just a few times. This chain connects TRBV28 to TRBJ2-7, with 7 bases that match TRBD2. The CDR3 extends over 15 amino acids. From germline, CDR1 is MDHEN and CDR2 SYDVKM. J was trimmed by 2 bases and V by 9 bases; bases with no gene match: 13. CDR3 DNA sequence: TGTGCCAGAAAGGAACATGGACTAGTTACCTACGAGCAGTACTTC. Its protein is CARKEHGLVTYEQYF.

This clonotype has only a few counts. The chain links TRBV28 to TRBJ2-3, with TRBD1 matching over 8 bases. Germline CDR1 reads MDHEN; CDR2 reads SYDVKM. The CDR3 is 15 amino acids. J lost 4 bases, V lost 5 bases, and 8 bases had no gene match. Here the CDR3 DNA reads TGTGCCAGCAGTCAAACCCCAGGGGGCGCAGATACGCAGTATTTT. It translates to CASSQTPGGADTQYF.

The CDR3, as DNA: TGTGCCAGCAGCTTAGGGGGCCGGCCCCAGCATTTT. Protein product: CASSLGGRPQHF. V gene TRBV5-6 combines with J gene TRBJ1-5; 7 bases fit TRBD1. J lost 9 bases, V lost 2 bases, and 2 bases had no gene match. The CDR3 has 12 residues. CDR1 and CDR2 from the germline V gene are SGHDT and YYEEEE.

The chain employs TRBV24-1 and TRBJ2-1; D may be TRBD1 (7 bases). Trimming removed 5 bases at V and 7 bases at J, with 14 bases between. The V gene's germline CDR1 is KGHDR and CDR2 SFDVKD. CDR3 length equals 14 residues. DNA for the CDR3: TGTGCCACCAGTGCCTCAGGGGGGAGGAATGAGCAGTTCTTC. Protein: CATSASGGRNEQFF.

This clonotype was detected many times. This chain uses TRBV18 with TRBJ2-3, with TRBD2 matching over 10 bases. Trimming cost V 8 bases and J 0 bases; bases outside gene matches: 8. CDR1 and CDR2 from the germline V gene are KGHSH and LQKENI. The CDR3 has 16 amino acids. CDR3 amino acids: CASSPRTSGSTDTQYF. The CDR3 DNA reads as TGTGCCAGCAGCCCTAGGACTAGCGGAAGCACAGATACGCAGTATTTT.

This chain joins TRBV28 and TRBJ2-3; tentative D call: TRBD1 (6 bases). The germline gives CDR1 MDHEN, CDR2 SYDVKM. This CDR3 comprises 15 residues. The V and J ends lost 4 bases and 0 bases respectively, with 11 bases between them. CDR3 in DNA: TGTGCCAGCAGTTATGCAGGGGCTAGCACAGATACGCAGTATTTT. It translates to CASSYAGASTDTQYF.

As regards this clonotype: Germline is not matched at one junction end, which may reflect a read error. The chain's CDR3 is CASILLRYQETQYF. In nucleotides, the CDR3 is TGTGCCAGCATCTTACTACGGTACCAAGAGACCCAGTACTTC. The chain uses TRBV11-2 and TRBJ2-5; D is unclear. The CDR3 extends over 14 amino acids. Germline CDR1 and CDR2: SGHAT and FQNNGV. The entire variable domain, with the rest obtained from reference TRBV11-2 and TRBJ2-5, is as follows: EAGVAQSPRYKIIEKRQSVAFWCNPISGHATLYWYQQILGQGPKLLIQFQNNGVVDDSQLPKDRFSAERLKGVDSTLKIQPAKLEDSAVYLCASILLRYQETQYFGPGTRLLVL.

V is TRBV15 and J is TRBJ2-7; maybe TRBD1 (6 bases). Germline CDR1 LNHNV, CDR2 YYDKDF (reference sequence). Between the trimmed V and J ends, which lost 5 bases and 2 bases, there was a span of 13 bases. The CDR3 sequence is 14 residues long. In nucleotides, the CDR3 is TGTGCCACCAGCGGGGACATGGGACCCTACGAGCAGTACTTC. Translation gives CATSGDMGPYEQYF.

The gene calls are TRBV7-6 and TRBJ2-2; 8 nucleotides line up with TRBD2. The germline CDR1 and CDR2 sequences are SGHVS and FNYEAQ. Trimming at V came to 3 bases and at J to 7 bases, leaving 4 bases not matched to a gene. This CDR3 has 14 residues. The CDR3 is CASSLAGGHGELFF. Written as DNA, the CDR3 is TGTGCCAGCAGCTTGGCGGGGGGTCACGGGGAGCTGTTTTTT. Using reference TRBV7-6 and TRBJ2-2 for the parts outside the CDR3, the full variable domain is GAGVSQSPRYKVTKRGQDVALRCDPISGHVSLYWYRQALGQGPEFLTYFNYEAQQDKSGLPNDRFSAERPEGSISTLTIQRTEQRDSAMYRCASSLAGGHGELFFGEGSRLTVL.

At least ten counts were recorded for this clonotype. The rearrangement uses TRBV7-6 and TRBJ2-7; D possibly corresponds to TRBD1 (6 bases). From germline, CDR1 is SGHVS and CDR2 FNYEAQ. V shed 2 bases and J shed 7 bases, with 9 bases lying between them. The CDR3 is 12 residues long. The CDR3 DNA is TGTGCCAGCAGCTTAAGGGGGTATGAGCAGTACTTC. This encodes CASSLRGYEQYF.